This T cell receptor beta chain was identified in a study of blood T cell repertoires in COVID-19. On the study more broadly: The analysed material was cDNA or gDNA that came from T cells, B-cell-depleted T cells, or PBMCs.

CDR1 is LNHNV and CDR2 is YYDKDF in the germline V gene (reference sequence). Trimming cost V 3 bases and J 9 bases; bases outside gene matches: 3. The CDR3 has 13 amino acids. Per the original data handling: Reference gene primer amplification in the assay estimated nucleated cell counts. Clones were sequenced by immunoSEQ multiplex PCR, and TCRdb holds only the in-frame ones, with some missing. D and trimming come from the DNA, and the V and J calls and clone size come from that table. The table has approximately 210,000 clones, approximately 90% seen once; the top ten hold 11%. Sample: peripheral blood. This TCR was sampled from a man in his forties or fifties with COVID-19, enrolled during active disease. This chain links TRBV15 with TRBJ2-1; TRBD1 matches 9 bases. The DNA for the CDR3 is TGTGCCACCAGCAGGGGACAGGGAATTGAGCAGTTCTTC. It yields the protein CATSRGQGIEQFF.